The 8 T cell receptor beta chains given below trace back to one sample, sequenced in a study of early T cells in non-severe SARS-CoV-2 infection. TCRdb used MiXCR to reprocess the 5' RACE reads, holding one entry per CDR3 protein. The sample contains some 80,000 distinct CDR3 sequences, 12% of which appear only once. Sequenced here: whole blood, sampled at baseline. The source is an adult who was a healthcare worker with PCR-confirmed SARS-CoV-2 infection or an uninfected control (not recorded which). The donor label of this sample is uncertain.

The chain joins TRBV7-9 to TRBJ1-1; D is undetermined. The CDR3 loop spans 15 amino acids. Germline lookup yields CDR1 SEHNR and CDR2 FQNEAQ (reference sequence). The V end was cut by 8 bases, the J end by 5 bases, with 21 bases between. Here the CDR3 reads CASRPPEGFGTEAFF. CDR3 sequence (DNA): TGTGCCAGCCGCCCTCCGGAAGGTTTTGGGACTGAAGCTTTCTTT.

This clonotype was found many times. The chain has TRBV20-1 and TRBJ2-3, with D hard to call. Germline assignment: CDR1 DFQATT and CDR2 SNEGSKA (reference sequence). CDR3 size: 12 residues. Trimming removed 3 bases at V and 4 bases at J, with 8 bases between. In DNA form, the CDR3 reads TGCAGTGCTAGTCTGAGATCAGATACGCAGTATTTT. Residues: CSASLRSDTQYF.

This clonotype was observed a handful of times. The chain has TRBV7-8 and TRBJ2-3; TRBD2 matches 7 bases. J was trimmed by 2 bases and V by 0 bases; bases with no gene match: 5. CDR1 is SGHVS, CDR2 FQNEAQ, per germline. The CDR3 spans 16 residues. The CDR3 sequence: CASSLAGRRLTDTQYF. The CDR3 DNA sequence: TGTGCCAGCAGCTTAGCCGGGAGGCGTCTCACAGATACGCAGTATTTT.

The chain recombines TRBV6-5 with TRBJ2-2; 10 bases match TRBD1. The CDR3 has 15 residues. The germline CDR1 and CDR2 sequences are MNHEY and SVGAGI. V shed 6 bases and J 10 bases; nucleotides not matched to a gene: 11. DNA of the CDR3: TGTGCCAGCAGCTCTGGACAGGGGGGAAGTGAGGAGCTGTTTTTT. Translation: CASSSGQGGSEELFF.

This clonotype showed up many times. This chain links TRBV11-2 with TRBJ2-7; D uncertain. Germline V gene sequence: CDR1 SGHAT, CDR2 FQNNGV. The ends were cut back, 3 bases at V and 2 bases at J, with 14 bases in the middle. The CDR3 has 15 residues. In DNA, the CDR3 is TGTGCCAGCAGCTTTTTTGGGGATCCAGCCTACGAGCAGTACTTC. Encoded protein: CASSFFGDPAYEQYF.

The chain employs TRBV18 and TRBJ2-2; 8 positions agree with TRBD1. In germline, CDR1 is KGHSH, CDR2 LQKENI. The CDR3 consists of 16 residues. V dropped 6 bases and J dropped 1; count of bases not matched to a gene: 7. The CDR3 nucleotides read TGTGCCAGCTCCCCTCAGGGGACAGGGAACACCGGGGAGCTGTTTTTT. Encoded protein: CASSPQGTGNTGELFF.

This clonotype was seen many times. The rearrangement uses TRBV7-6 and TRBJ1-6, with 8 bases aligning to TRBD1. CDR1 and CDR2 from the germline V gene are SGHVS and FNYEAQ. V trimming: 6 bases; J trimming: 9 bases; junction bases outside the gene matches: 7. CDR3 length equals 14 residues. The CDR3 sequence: CASRPGQGASPLHF. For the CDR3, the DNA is TGTGCCAGCAGACCTGGACAGGGTGCTTCACCCCTCCACTTT.

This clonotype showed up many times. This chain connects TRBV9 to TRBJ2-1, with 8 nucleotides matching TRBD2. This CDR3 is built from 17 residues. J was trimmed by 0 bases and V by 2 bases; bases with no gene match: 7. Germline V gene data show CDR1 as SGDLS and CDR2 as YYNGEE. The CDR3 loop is CASSVAGGSSSYNEQFF. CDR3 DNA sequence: TGTGCCAGCAGCGTCGCGGGAGGATCGAGCTCCTACAATGAGCAGTTCTTC.